These T cell receptor beta chains were read from a single sample in a study of blood T cells in healthy people across ages. TCRdb passed the 5' RACE reads through MiXCR, listing each CDR3 protein once. The sample contains about 700,000 distinct CDR3 sequences, about 32% of which appear only once. The sequenced material came from blood. These receptors all stem from a woman aged 80 or over in good health. Both conserved end residues are part of each CDR3. The D gene is left open where the match is weak. The listing skips clone size in some rows; elsewhere it reads once, few, many or a size class.

abundance: many; d_gene: TRBD1; v_gene: TRBV29-1; j_gene: TRBJ2-5; CDR3aa: CSVGTGMGETQYF; CDR3nt: TGCAGCGTCGGGACAGGGATGGGAGAGACCCAGTACTTC
abundance: .; d_gene: TRBD1; v_gene: TRBV7-9; j_gene: TRBJ2-3; CDR3aa: CASSSGQGRDTQYF; CDR3nt: TGTGCCAGCAGCTCGGGACAGGGCAGAGATACGCAGTATTTT
abundance: .; d_gene: .; v_gene: TRBV19; j_gene: TRBJ2-1; CDR3aa: CASRRQVGDEQFF; CDR3nt: TGTGCCAGCCGGCGGCAGGTGGGCGATGAGCAGTTCTTC
abundance: many; d_gene: .; v_gene: TRBV6-1; j_gene: TRBJ2-7; CDR3aa: CASSERQVYEQYF; CDR3nt: TGTGCCAGCAGTGAAAGACAGGTCTACGAGCAGTACTTC
abundance: .; d_gene: .; v_gene: TRBV27; j_gene: TRBJ2-7; CDR3aa: CASSLSGRGGEQYF; CDR3nt: TGTGCCAGCAGTTTATCGGGCAGGGGGGGAGAGCAGTACTTC
abundance: many; d_gene: .; v_gene: TRBV24-1; j_gene: TRBJ2-3; CDR3aa: CATSDPRVGEVDTQYF; CDR3nt: TGTGCCACCAGTGATCCCCGGGTTGGGGAAGTAGATACGCAGTATTTT
abundance: many; d_gene: .; v_gene: TRBV20-1; j_gene: TRBJ1-2; CDR3aa: CSARSFPRAGHTNYGYTF; CDR3nt: TGCAGTGCTAGATCCTTTCCGAGGGCAGGACACACTAACTATGGCTACACCTTC
abundance: .; d_gene: TRBD2; v_gene: TRBV20-1; j_gene: TRBJ2-1; CDR3aa: CSASPTSGSAYEQFF; CDR3nt: TGCAGTGCTAGCCCAACTAGCGGGAGTGCCTATGAGCAGTTCTTC
abundance: many; d_gene: .; v_gene: TRBV6-2/TRBV6-3; j_gene: TRBJ2-1; CDR3aa: CASTSSYNEQFF; CDR3nt: TGTGCCAGCACCAGCTCCTACAATGAGCAGTTCTTC
abundance: .; d_gene: TRBD1; v_gene: TRBV5-6; j_gene: TRBJ1-1; CDR3aa: CASSLNTGVGITEAFF; CDR3nt: TGTGCCAGCAGCTTGAACACAGGGGTGGGTATCACTGAAGCTTTCTTT
abundance: many; d_gene: TRBD2; v_gene: TRBV12-3/TRBV12-4; j_gene: TRBJ2-7; CDR3aa: CASSGLAGAEQYF; CDR3nt: TGTGCCAGCAGTGGACTAGCGGGGGCCGAGCAGTACTTC
abundance: many; d_gene: TRBD1; v_gene: TRBV5-1; j_gene: TRBJ2-7; CDR3aa: CASSLAARDRRSYEQYF; CDR3nt: TGCGCCAGCAGCTTGGCCGCGCGGGACAGGAGGTCCTACGAGCAGTACTTC
abundance: many; d_gene: TRBD1; v_gene: TRBV7-6; j_gene: TRBJ1-1; CDR3aa: CASSPPNNRGTEAFF; CDR3nt: TGTGCCAGCAGCCCCCCCAACAACAGGGGAACTGAAGCTTTCTTT
abundance: many; d_gene: .; v_gene: TRBV30; j_gene: TRBJ1-2; CDR3aa: CAWSPGTYNYGYTF; CDR3nt: TGTGCCTGGAGTCCAGGGACTTACAACTATGGCTACACCTTC
abundance: .; d_gene: TRBD1; v_gene: TRBV5-1; j_gene: TRBJ2-1; CDR3aa: CASSLGQSSYSEQFF; CDR3nt: TGCGCCAGCAGCCTGGGACAGAGCTCCTACAGTGAGCAGTTCTTC
abundance: many; d_gene: .; v_gene: TRBV18; j_gene: TRBJ2-5; CDR3aa: CASSPTRKGPLETQYF; CDR3nt: TGTGCCAGCTCACCTACCCGAAAAGGACCATTAGAGACCCAGTACTTC
abundance: many; d_gene: .; v_gene: TRBV5-1; j_gene: TRBJ1-1; CDR3aa: CASSLGLRGDEAFF; CDR3nt: TGCGCCAGCAGCTTGGGACTAAGGGGGGATGAAGCTTTCTTT
abundance: once; d_gene: .; v_gene: TRBV5-1; j_gene: TRBJ1-3; CDR3aa: CAGSLVATGISGNTIYF; CDR3nt: TGCGCCGGCAGCTTGGTGGCGACAGGAATTTCTGGAAACACCATATATTTT
abundance: many; d_gene: .; v_gene: TRBV9; j_gene: TRBJ2-7; CDR3aa: CASSPADGITYEQYF; CDR3nt: TGTGCCAGCAGCCCCGCGGACGGAATCACCTACGAGCAGTACTTC
abundance: .; d_gene: TRBD1; v_gene: TRBV7-9; j_gene: TRBJ2-7; CDR3aa: CASSAPVLRTGGRYEQYF; CDR3nt: TGTGCCAGCAGCGCCCCAGTTCTCCGGACAGGGGGCCGGTACGAGCAGTACTTC
abundance: many; d_gene: .; v_gene: TRBV13; j_gene: TRBJ1-5; CDR3aa: CASSSGGKKQPQHF; CDR3nt: TGTGCCAGCAGTAGCGGGGGGAAAAAGCAGCCCCAGCATTTT
abundance: once; d_gene: .; v_gene: TRBV20-1; j_gene: TRBJ2-5; CDR3aa: CSAAQTRGETQYF; CDR3nt: TGCAGTGCTGCCCAGACAAGGGGTGAGACCCAGTACTTC
abundance: many; d_gene: TRBD1; v_gene: TRBV10-3; j_gene: TRBJ2-5; CDR3aa: CAINDRDQETQYF; CDR3nt: TGTGCCATCAACGACAGGGATCAAGAGACCCAGTACTTC
abundance: many; d_gene: TRBD1; v_gene: TRBV7-2; j_gene: TRBJ1-2; CDR3aa: CASSLARTGVYGYTF; CDR3nt: TGTGCCAGCAGCTTAGCGCGAACAGGGGTTTATGGCTACACCTTC
abundance: .; d_gene: .; v_gene: TRBV12-5; j_gene: TRBJ2-5; CDR3aa: CASGRPGPHNEQYF; CDR3nt: TGTGCTAGTGGTCGACCGGGACCCCACAATGAGCAGTACTTC
abundance: many; d_gene: .; v_gene: TRBV11-2; j_gene: TRBJ2-1; CDR3aa: CASSLGRAPMGNEQFF; CDR3nt: TGTGCCAGCAGCTTAGGCCGGGCCCCGATGGGCAATGAGCAGTTCTTC
abundance: .; d_gene: TRBD1; v_gene: TRBV18; j_gene: TRBJ1-6; CDR3aa: CASSRDRSNSPLHF; CDR3nt: TGTGCCAGCTCCCGGGACAGGAGTAATTCACCCCTCCACTTT
abundance: many; d_gene: .; v_gene: TRBV2; j_gene: TRBJ2-1; CDR3aa: CASSERGNEQFF; CDR3nt: TGTGCCAGCAGTGAAAGAGGGAATGAGCAGTTCTTC
abundance: many; d_gene: .; v_gene: TRBV15; j_gene: TRBJ2-7; CDR3aa: CATSRVRGPTYEQYF; CDR3nt: TGTGCCACCAGCAGAGTGCGGGGGCCCACCTACGAGCAGTACTTC
abundance: many; d_gene: .; v_gene: TRBV12-3/TRBV12-4; j_gene: TRBJ2-7; CDR3aa: CASSWTASYEQYF; CDR3nt: TGTGCCAGCAGTTGGACGGCCTCCTACGAGCAGTACTTC
abundance: .; d_gene: .; v_gene: TRBV5-6; j_gene: TRBJ1-2; CDR3aa: CASSFFRGRHYGYTF; CDR3nt: TGTGCCAGCAGCTTTTTCAGGGGAAGACACTATGGCTACACCTTC
abundance: many; d_gene: .; v_gene: TRBV4-2; j_gene: TRBJ2-3; CDR3aa: CASSPAGTPGDTQYF; CDR3nt: TGTGCCAGCAGCCCCGCCGGGACCCCGGGGGATACGCAGTATTTT
abundance: .; d_gene: .; v_gene: TRBV30; j_gene: TRBJ1-5; CDR3aa: CAWSLPNGGPQHF; CDR3nt: TGTGCCTGGAGTTTGCCGAACGGGGGGCCCCAGCATTTT
abundance: .; d_gene: .; v_gene: TRBV12-3/TRBV12-4; j_gene: TRBJ1-2; CDR3aa: CASSLDRRGYGYTF; CDR3nt: TGTGCCAGCAGCTTGGACCGACGGGGCTATGGCTACACCTTC
abundance: .; d_gene: TRBD1; v_gene: TRBV6-1; j_gene: TRBJ1-2; CDR3aa: CASRWTGNYGYTF; CDR3nt: TGTGCCAGCAGGTGGACAGGGAACTATGGCTACACCTTC
abundance: .; d_gene: .; v_gene: TRBV7-2; j_gene: TRBJ2-5; CDR3aa: CASSDRLVRETQYF; CDR3nt: TGTGCCAGTAGCGACCGTCTAGTACGCGAGACCCAGTACTTC
abundance: many; d_gene: .; v_gene: TRBV20-1; j_gene: TRBJ1-2; CDR3aa: CSAPVGGNYGYTF; CDR3nt: TGCAGTGCCCCGGTTGGGGGAAACTATGGCTACACCTTC
abundance: many; d_gene: .; v_gene: TRBV3-1; j_gene: TRBJ2-3; CDR3aa: CASSQRSTDTQYF; CDR3nt: TGTGCCAGCAGCCAGCGGAGCACAGATACGCAGTATTTT
abundance: many; d_gene: .; v_gene: TRBV4-1; j_gene: TRBJ2-7; CDR3aa: CASSQEVGTPSYEQYF; CDR3nt: TGCGCCAGCAGCCAAGAAGTGGGGACTCCCTCCTACGAGCAGTACTTC
abundance: many; d_gene: .; v_gene: TRBV7-2; j_gene: TRBJ2-3; CDR3aa: CASSLALASDTQYF; CDR3nt: TGTGCCAGCAGCTTAGCGCTGGCTTCAGATACGCAGTATTTT
abundance: .; d_gene: .; v_gene: TRBV18; j_gene: TRBJ1-1; CDR3aa: CASSQRTGGGGGYTEAFF; CDR3nt: TGTGCCAGCTCCCAACGGACGGGGGGCGGCGGGGGATACACTGAAGCTTTCTTT
abundance: .; d_gene: .; v_gene: TRBV20-1; j_gene: TRBJ2-5; CDR3aa: CSATAVQETQYF; CDR3nt: TGCAGTGCTACAGCAGTTCAAGAGACCCAGTACTTC
abundance: .; d_gene: .; v_gene: TRBV20-1; j_gene: TRBJ1-6; CDR3aa: CSARDGGGGYNSPLHF; CDR3nt: TGCAGTGCTAGAGATGGTGGAGGGGGGTATAATTCACCCCTCCACTTT